The T cell receptor (beta chain) under discussion was sequenced for a study of identical twins. A universal primer binding site was introduced by template switching. The final cDNA contained unique molecular identifiers. TCRdb reprocessed the 5' RACE reads via MiXCR and lists one record per CDR3 protein. The repertoire holds around 670,000 distinct CDR3 sequences, with 5.5% to 6.5% as singletons. CDR3 length: 15 residues. The germline CDR1 and CDR2 sequences are LNHDA and SQIVND (reference sequence). V lost 8 bases to trimming and J lost 2 bases, with 16 bases between them. Findings and limits, study-wide: For zero-insertion analyses, partial confounding could come from invariant MAIT and iNKT cells. Sequences that were out-of-frame, alpha and twin-shared displayed an excess of low generation probability.

With respect to this clonotype: Its antigen is unidentified.

Everyone who donated was a healthy Caucasian. V is TRBV19 and J is TRBJ2-1; a weak D match, TRBD2 (6 bases). The origin of this receptor is a man between 18 and 35 years old in good health. What was sequenced was naive T cells sorted from blood. The CDR3 spells CASGRDWTTYNEQFF. The CDR3 bases are TGTGCCAGTGGACGGGACTGGACCACCTACAATGAGCAGTTCTTC.